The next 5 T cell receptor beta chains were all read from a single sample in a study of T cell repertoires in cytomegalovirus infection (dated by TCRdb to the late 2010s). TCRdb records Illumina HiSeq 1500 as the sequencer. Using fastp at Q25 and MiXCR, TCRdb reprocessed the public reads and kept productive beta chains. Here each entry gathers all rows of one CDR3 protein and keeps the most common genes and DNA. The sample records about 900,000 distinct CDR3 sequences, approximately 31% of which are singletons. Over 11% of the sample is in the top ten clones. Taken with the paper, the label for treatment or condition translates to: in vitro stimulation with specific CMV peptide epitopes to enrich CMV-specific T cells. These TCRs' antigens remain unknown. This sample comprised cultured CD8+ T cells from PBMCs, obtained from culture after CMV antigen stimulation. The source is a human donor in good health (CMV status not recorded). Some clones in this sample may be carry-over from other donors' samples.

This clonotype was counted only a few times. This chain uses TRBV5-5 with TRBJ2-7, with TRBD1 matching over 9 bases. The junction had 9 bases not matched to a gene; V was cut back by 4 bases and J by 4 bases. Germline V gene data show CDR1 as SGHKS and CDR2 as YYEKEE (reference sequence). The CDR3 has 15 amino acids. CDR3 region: CASSPEGQGFYEQYF. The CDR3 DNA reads TGTGCCAGCAGCCCGGAGGGACAGGGATTTTACGAGCAGTACTTC.

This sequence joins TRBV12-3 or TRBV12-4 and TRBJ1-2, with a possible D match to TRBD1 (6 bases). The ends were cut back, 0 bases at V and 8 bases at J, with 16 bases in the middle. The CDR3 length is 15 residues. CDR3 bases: TGTGCCAGCAGTTTAGCGATCGGGGGCGGATACGGCTACACCTTC. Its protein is CASSLAIGGGYGYTF.

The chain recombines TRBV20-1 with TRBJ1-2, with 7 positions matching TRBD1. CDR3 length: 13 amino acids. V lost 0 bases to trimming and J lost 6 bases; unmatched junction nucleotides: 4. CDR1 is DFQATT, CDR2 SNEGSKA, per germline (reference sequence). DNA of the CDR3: TGCAGTGCTAGAGATCAAACAGGGGATGGCTACACCTTC. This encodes CSARDQTGDGYTF.

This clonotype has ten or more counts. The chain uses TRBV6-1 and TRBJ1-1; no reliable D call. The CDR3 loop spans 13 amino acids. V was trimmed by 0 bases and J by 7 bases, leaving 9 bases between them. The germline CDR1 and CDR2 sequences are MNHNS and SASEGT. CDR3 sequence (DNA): TGTGCCAGCAGTGAAGCGAGGCAGATTGAAGCTTTCTTT. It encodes CASSEARQIEAFF.

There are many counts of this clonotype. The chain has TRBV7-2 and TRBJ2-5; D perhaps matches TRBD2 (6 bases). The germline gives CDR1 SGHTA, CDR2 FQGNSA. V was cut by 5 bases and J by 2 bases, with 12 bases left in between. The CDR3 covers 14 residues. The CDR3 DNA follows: TGTGCCAGCAGCCTTGGGACTGAACAAGAGACCCAGTACTTC. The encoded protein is CASSLGTEQETQYF.